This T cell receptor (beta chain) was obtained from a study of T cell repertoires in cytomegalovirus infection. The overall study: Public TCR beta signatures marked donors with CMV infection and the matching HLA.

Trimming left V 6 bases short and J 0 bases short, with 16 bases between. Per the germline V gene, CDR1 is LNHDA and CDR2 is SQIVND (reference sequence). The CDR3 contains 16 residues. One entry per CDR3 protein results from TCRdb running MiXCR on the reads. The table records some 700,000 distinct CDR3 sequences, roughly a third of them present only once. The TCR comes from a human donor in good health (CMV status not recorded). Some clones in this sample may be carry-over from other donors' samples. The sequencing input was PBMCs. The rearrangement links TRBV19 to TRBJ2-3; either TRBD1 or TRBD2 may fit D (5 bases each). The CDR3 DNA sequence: TGTGCCAGTAGGATGGGACGACTGCCTAGCACAGATACGCAGTATTTT. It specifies CASRMGRLPSTDTQYF.